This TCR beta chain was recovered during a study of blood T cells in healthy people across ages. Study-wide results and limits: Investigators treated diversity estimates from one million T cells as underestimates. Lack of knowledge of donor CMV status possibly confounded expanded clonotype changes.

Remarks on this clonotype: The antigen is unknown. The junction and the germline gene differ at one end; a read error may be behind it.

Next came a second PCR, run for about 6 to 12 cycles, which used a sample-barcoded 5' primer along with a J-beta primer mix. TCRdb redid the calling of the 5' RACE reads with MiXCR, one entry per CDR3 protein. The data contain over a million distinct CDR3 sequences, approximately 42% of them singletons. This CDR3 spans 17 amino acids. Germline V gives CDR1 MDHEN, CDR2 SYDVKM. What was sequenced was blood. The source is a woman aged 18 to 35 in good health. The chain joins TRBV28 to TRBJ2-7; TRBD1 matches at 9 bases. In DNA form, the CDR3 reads TGTGCCAACAGTTTTGTTGCGGGGACAGGGATAACCTACGAGCAGTACTTC. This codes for CANSFVAGTGITYEQYF. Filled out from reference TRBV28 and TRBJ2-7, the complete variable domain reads DVKVTQSSRYLVKRTGEKVFLECVQDMDHENMFWYRQDPGLGLRLIYFSYDVKMKEKGDIPEGYSVSREKKERFSLILESASTNQTSMYLCANSFVAGTGITYEQYFGPGTRLTVT.